This TCR beta chain was obtained from a study of monozygotic twins with inflammatory bowel disease. Each TCR library consumed about 4,000 ng of total RNA. From the 5' RACE reads, TCRdb lists one entry per CDR3 protein and no DNA. This listing includes about 380,000 distinct CDR3 sequences. Per donor, 2.5 ml of blood was collected and frozen. As to this clonotype: Its matching antigen is unknown.

Study-wide points: Twins classed as concordant or discordant showed no difference in repertoire similarity, possibly from limited power. Especially where disease activity was present, IBD patients had fewer clonotypes in common with others than healthy twins did.

The TCR was taken from a human donor with ulcerative colitis or Crohn's disease, or a healthy co-twin of an affected twin (not recorded which). The sequencing input was blood.

Here the CDR3 reads CASSLLSGGLYYEQYF. The rearrangement links TRBV5-6 to TRBJ2-7; TCRdb gives TRBD1 as the D gene, but with no DNA this cannot be confirmed. Per the germline V gene, CDR1 is SGHDT and CDR2 is YYEEEE. The CDR3 is made up of 16 amino acids.